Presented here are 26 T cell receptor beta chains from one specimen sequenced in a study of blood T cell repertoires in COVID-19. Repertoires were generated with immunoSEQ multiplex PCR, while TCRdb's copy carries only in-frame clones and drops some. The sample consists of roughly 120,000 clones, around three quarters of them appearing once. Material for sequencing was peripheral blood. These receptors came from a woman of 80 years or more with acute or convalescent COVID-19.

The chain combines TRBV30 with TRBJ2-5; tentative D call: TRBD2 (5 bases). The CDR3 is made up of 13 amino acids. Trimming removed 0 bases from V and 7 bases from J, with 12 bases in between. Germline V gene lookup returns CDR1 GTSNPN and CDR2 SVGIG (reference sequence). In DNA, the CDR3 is TGTGCCTGGAGTGTACGGGAAACTGGGACCCAGTACTTC. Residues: CAWSVRETGTQYF.

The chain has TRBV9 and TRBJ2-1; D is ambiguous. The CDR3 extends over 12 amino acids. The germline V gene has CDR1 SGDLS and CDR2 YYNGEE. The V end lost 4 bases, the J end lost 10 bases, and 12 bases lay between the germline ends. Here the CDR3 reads CASSLTFGEQFF. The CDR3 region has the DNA TGTGCCAGCAGCCTTACCTTTGGCGAGCAGTTCTTC.

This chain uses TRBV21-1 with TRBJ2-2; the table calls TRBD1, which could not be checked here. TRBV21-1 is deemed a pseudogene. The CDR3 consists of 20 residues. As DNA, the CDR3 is TGTGCCAGCAGCAAAGCGCTTTTGGACAGGATACAACCGGATGCCGGGGAGCTGTTTTTT. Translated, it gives CASSKALLDRIQPDAGELFF.

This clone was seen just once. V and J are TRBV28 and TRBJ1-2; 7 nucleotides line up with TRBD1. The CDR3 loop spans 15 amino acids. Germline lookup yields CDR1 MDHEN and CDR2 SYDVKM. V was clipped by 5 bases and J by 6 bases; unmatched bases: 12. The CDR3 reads CASSLILRDSDGYTF. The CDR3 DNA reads TGTGCCAGCAGTCTCATACTCCGGGACAGTGATGGCTACACCTTC.

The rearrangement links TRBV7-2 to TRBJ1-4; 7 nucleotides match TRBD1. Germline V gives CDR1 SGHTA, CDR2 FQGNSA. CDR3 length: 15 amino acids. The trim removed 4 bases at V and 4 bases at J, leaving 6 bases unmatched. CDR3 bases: TGTGCCAGCAGCTCCCAGACAGGGAGTAATGAAAAACTGTTTTTT. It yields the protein CASSSQTGSNEKLFF.

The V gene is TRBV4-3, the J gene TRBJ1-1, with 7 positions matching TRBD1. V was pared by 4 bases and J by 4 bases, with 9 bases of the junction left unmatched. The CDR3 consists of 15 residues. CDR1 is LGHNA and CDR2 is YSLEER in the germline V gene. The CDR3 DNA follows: TGCGCCAGCAGCCCACGCTACGGACAGGCCACTGAAGCTTTCTTT. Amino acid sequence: CASSPRYGQATEAFF.

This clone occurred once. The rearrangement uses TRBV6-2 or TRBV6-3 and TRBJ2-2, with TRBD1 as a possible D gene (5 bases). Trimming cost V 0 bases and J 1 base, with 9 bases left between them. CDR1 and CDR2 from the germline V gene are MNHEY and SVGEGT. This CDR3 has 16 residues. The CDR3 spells CASSYSGRENTGELFF. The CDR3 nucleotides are TGTGCCAGCAGTTACTCTGGCAGGGAGAACACCGGGGAGCTGTTTTTT.

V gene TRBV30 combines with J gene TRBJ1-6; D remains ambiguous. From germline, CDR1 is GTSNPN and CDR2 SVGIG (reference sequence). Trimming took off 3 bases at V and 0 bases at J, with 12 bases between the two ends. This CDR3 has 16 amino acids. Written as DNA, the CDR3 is TGTGCCTGGAGCCCCGGTCCTCTCTCCTATAATTCACCCCTCCACTTT. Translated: CAWSPGPLSYNSPLHF.

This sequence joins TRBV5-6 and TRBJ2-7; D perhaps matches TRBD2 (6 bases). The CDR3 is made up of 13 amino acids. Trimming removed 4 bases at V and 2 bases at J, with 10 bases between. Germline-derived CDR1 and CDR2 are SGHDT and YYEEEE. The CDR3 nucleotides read TGTGCCAGCAGCCTGGAGGGGCCCTACGAGCAGTACTTC. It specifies CASSLEGPYEQYF.

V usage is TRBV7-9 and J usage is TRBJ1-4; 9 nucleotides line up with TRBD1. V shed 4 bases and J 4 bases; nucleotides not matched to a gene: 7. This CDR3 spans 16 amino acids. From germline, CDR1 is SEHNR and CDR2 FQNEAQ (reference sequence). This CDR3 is CASSSDRGPGNEKLFF. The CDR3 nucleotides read TGTGCCAGCAGCTCGGACAGGGGTCCTGGTAATGAAAAACTGTTTTTT.

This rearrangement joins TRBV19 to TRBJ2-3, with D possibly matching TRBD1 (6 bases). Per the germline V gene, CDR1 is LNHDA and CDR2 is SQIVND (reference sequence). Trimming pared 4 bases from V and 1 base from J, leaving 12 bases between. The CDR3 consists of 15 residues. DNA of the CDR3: TGTGCCAGTAGTAATGCCAGGACAGGCACAGATACGCAGTATTTT. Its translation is CASSNARTGTDTQYF.

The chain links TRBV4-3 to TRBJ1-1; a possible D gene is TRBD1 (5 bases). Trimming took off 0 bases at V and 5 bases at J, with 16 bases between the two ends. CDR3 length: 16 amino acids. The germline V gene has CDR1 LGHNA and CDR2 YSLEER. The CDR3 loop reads CASSQDSFVGGTEAFF. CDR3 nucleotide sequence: TGCGCCAGCAGCCAAGACTCCTTTGTGGGGGGAACTGAAGCTTTCTTT.

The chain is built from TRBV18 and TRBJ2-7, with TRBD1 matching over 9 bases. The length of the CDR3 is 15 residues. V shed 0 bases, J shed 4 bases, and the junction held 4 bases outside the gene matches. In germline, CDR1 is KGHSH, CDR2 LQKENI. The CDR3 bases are TGTGCCAGCTCACCACCGGGACAGGGACGTTACGAGCAGTACTTC. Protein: CASSPPGQGRYEQYF.

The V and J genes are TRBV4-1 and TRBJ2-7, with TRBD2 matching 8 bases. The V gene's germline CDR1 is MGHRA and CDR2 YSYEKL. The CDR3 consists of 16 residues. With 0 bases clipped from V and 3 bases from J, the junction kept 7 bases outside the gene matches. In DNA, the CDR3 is TGCGCCAGCAGCCAAGATAGTAGCGGGACCTTCTACGAGCAGTACTTC. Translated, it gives CASSQDSSGTFYEQYF.

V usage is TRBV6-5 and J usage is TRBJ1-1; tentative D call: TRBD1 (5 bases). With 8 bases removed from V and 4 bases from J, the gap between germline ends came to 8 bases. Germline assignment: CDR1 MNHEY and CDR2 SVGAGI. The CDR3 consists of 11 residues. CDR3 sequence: CASGQGTEAFF. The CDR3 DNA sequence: TGTGCCAGCGGTCAGGGCACTGAAGCTTTCTTT.

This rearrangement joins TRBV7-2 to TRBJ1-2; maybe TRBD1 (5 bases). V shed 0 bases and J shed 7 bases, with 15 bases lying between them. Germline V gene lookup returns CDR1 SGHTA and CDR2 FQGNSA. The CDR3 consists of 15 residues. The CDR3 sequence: CASSLARGARSGYTF. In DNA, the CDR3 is TGTGCCAGCAGCTTAGCGCGTGGGGCTAGGTCTGGCTACACCTTC. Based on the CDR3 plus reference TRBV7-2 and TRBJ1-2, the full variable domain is GAGVSQSPSNKVTEKGKDVELRCDPISGHTALYWYRQSLGQGLEFLIYFQGNSAPDKSGLPSDRFSAERTGGSVSTLTIQRTQQEDSAVYLCASSLARGARSGYTFGSGTRLTVV.

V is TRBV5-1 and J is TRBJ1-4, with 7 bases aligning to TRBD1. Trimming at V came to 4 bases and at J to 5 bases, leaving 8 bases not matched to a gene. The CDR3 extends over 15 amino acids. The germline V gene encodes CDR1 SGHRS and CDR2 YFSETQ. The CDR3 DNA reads TGCGCCAGCAGCGCGTCCGGGACAGCGAATGAAAAACTGTTTTTT. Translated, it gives CASSASGTANEKLFF.

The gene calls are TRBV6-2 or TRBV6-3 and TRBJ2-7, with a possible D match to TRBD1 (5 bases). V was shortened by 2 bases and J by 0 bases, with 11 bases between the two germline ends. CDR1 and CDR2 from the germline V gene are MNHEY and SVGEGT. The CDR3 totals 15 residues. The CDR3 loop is CASSYGSGPSYEQYF. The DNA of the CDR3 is TGTGCCAGCAGTTACGGGTCAGGGCCCTCCTACGAGCAGTACTTC.

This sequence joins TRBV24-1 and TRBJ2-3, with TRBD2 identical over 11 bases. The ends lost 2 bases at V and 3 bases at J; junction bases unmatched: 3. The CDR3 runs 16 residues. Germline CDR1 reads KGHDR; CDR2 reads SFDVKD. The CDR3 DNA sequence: TGTGCCACCAGTGATTCACTAGCGGGAGAAACAGATACGCAGTATTTT. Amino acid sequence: CATSDSLAGETDTQYF.

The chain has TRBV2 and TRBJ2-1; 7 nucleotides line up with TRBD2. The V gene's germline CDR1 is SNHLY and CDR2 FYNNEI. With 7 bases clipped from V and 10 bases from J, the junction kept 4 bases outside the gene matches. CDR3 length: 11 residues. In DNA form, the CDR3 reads TGTGCCAGCACCCTGGGAGGGGAGCAGTTCTTC. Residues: CASTLGGEQFF.

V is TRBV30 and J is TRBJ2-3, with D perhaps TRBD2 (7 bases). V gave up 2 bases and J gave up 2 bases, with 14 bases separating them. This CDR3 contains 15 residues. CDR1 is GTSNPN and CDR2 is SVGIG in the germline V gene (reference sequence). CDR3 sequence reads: CAWSTLGGATDTQYF. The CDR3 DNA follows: TGTGCCTGGAGTACCTTGGGGGGGGCCACAGATACGCAGTATTTT.

CDR3 bases: TGTGCCAGCAGCCCGGCAAGGTGGACTAGCGGGGGCCTCACAGATACGCAGTATTTT. It translates to CASSPARWTSGGLTDTQYF. The genes are TRBV3-1 (or the pseudogene TRBV3-2) and TRBJ2-3; 13 nucleotides match TRBD2. The CDR3 loop spans 19 amino acids. Trimming cost V 4 bases and J 2 bases; bases outside gene matches: 12. Germline V lookup: CDR1 LGHDT, CDR2 YNNKEL (reference sequence).

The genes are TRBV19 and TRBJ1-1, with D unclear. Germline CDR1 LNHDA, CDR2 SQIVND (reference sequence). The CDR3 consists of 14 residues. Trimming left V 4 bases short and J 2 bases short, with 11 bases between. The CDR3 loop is CASSKRAQNTEAFF. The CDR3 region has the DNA TGTGCCAGTAGTAAGCGGGCCCAAAACACTGAAGCTTTCTTT.

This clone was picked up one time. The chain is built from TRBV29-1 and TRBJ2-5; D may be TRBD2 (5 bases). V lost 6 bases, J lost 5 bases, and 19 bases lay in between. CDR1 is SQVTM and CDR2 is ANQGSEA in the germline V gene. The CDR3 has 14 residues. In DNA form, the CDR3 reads TGCAGCGTGGCCCTCCGGCGGAGCGGCGAGACCCAGTACTTC. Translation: CSVALRRSGETQYF. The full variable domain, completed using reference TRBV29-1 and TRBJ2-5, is SAVISQKPSRDICQRGTSLTIQCQVDSQVTMMFWYRQQPGQSLTLIATANQGSEATYESGFVIDKFPISRPNLTFSTLTVSNMSPEDSSIYLCSVALRRSGETQYFGPGTRLLVL.

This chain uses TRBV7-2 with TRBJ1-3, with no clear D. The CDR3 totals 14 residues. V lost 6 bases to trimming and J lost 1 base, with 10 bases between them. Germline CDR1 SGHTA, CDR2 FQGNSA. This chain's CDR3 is CASSSQVSGNTIYF. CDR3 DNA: TGTGCCAGCAGTAGTCAGGTATCTGGAAACACCATATATTTT.

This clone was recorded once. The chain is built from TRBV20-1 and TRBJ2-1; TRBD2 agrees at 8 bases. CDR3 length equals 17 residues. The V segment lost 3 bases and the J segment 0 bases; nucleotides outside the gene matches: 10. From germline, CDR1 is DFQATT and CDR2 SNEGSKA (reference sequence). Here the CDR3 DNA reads TGCAGTGCTAGTTTGCGACTAGCGAGGAGCTCCTACAATGAGCAGTTCTTC. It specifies CSASLRLARSSYNEQFF.